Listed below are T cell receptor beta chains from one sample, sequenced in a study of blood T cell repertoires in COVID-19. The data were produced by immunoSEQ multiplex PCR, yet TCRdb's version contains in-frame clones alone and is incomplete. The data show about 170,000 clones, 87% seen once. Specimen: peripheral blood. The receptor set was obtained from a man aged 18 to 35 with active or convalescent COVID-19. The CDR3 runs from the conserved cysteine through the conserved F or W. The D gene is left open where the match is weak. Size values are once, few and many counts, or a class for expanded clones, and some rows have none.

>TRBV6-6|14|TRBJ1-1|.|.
TGTGCCAGCAGTTACTCGACTGAGGGAGCTGAAGCTTTCTTT
CASSYSTEGAEAFF
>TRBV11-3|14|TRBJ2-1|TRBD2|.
TGTGCCACGGCCTTGGGAGGGCCCTACAATGAGCAGTTCTTC
CATALGGPYNEQFF
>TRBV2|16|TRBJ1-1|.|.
TGTGCCAGACAGAAGGGGCAGGGCACGAAAAAAACTGAAGCTTTCTTT
CARQKGQGTKKTEAFF
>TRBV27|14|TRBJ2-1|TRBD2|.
TGTGCCAGCGCACCTAGCGGGGACCACAATGAGCAGTTCTTC
CASAPSGDHNEQFF
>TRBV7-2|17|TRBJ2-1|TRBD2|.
TGTGCCAGCAGCTTGGCACGTACTAGCGGTTCCTACAATGAGCAGTTCTTC
CASSLARTSGSYNEQFF
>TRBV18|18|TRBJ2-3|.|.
TGTGCCAGCTCACCATTGGCTTTAGAGACAGGATCGGCAGATACGCAGTATTTT
CASSPLALETGSADTQYF
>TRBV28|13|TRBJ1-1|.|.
TGTGCCAGCAGTTCCAGGGTAAGAACTGAAGCTTTCTTT
CASSSRVRTEAFF
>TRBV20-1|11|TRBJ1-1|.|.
TGCAGTGCTGGGCGGAACACTGAAGCTTTCTTT
CSAGRNTEAFF
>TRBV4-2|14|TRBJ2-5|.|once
TGTGCCAGCAGCCAAGGTCGGGGTCAAGAGACCCAGTACTTC
CASSQGRGQETQYF
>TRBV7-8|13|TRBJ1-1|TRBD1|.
TGTGCCAGCAGCGCCGCAGGGGGCACTGAAGCTTTCTTT
CASSAAGGTEAFF
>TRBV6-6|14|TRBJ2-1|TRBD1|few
TGTGCCAGCAGTTACTGGACAGGATGGAATGAGCAGTTCTTC
CASSYWTGWNEQFF
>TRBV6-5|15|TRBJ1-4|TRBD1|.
TGTGCCAGCAGTTCCAGGGACAGAACTAATGAAAAACTGTTTTTT
CASSSRDRTNEKLFF
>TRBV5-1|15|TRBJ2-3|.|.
TGCGCCAGCAGCCTCCGGTCCGGGGGCACAGATACGCAGTATTTT
CASSLRSGGTDTQYF
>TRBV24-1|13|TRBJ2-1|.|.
TGTGCCACCAGTGACCCTGTATTTAATGAGCAGTTCTTC
CATSDPVFNEQFF
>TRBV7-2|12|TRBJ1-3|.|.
TGTGCCAGCGGACAGACTGGAAACACCATATATTTT
CASGQTGNTIYF
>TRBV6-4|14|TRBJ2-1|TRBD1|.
TGTGCCAGTCGGCGGACAGGGGAAGGCAATGAGCAGTTCTTC
CASRRTGEGNEQFF
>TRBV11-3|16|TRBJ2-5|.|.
TGTGCCAGCAGCGCAAGGGACGGGAGTAGCCAAGAGACCCAGTACTTC
CASSARDGSSQETQYF
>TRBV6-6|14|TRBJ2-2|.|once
TGTGCCAGCAGTTCCCTAAGAGTCGGCGGGGAGCTGTTTTTT
CASSSLRVGGELFF
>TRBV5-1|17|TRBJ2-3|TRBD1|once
TGCGCCAGCAGCTCCCAAAAGGGGACAGCAACGACAGATACGCAGTATTTT
CASSSQKGTATTDTQYF
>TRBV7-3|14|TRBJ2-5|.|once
TGTGCCAGCAGCCGGGACACGCTGGGTGGGACCCAGTACTTC
CASSRDTLGGTQYF
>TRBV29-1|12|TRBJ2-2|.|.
TGCAGCGTCGCCAGGGGCACCGGGGAGCTGTTTTTT
CSVARGTGELFF
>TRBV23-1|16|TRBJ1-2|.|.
TGCGCCAGCAGTCAAGACCCTCAGGGGCGCTTCTATGGCTACACCTTC
CASSQDPQGRFYGYTF